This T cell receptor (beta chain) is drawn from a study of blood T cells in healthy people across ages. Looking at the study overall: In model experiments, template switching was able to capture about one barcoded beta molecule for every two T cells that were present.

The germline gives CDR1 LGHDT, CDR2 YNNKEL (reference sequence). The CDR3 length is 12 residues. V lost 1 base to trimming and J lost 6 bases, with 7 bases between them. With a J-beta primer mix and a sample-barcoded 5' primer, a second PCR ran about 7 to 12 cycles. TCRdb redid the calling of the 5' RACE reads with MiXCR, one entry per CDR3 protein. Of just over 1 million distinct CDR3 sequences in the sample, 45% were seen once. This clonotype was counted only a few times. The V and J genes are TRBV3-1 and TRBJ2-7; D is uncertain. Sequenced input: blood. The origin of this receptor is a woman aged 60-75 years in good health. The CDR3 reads CASSQGGIEQYF. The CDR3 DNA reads TGTGCCAGCAGCCAAGGGGGTATCGAGCAGTACTTC.